This entry features one T cell receptor beta chain sequence. Its antigen is not yet known. The sample holds no much larger clone one base away, and base qualities are not on file. These data originate in a study of blood T cell repertoires in COVID-19 (dated by TCRdb to 2020 to 2021). Notes on the research overall: Samples from collaborators originated in the United States, Italy and Spain and spanned both the acute and convalescent phases of COVID-19. The material from the prospective study consisted of cDNA or gDNA derived from T cells, B-cell-depleted T cells, or PBMCs. The dataset comprised deeply sampled blood TCRbeta repertoires from subjects exposed to, actively infected with, or recovered from COVID-19. The repertoires were released in a freely available public database intended as a resource for research on the immune response to SARS-CoV-2. Samples were obtained from the ongoing ImmuneRACE study (first 160 participants) and from over 1,000 subjects provided by 6 global collaborators. A de-identified subject ID, COVID-19 status, age in years and sex were almost always included in the sample metadata. HLA class I and class II types, where available, came from metadata supplied by the sample provider rather than from assay-based typing.

The collaborating institutions used their own protocols to collect whole blood in K2EDTA tubes. For TCRbeta analysis, collaborators shipped samples as frozen whole blood, isolated PBMCs, or DNA extracted from either of those sample types. The CDR3 runs 14 residues from the cysteine to the phenylalanine. Of all the DNA, just the CDR3 is kept, 42 bases in frame from base 1. CDR1 and CDR2 are drawn from the germline V gene (reference sequence): GTSNPN, SVGIG. V sheds 0 bases and J sheds 4 bases, leaving 12 bases between their ends. Results and caveats for the whole study, not just this receptor: The quantity of clinical and demographic metadata differed by source and by participant and was supplied without curation.

TCRbeta CDR3 regions were amplified from genomic DNA by means of the immunoSEQ Assay, a bias-controlled multiplex PCR. The authors' pipeline ran thus. The number of nucleated cells in each sample was estimated from the amplification of reference gene primers within the assay. To quantify the absolute abundance of each unique TCRbeta CDR3 rearrangement, sequence reads were collapsed and filtered. For each sample, productive Simpson clonality was calculated as the square root of Simpson's diversity index over productive rearrangements. TCRdb provides this immuneACCESS table in a form limited to in-frame rearrangements. Some clones are lacking; in checked studies, under half of them reflect an unresolved V gene, and why the rest are absent is not known. That table furnishes V, J and clone size, whereas the DNA furnished D and trimming. The sample table holds under 75,000 clones, of which 80% were seen once. Approximately 7.2% of the sample belongs to the ten largest clones.

The receptor chain draws on TRBV30 and TRBJ1-2, with the identity of the D gene unclear. The source material was peripheral blood. The sequence was collected from a man in his fifties or sixties with acute or convalescent COVID-19. The CDR3 loop reads CAWSVRGRVYGYTF. The DNA reads as follows: TGTGCCTGGAGTGTACGGGGTCGTGTCTATGGCTACACCTTC.